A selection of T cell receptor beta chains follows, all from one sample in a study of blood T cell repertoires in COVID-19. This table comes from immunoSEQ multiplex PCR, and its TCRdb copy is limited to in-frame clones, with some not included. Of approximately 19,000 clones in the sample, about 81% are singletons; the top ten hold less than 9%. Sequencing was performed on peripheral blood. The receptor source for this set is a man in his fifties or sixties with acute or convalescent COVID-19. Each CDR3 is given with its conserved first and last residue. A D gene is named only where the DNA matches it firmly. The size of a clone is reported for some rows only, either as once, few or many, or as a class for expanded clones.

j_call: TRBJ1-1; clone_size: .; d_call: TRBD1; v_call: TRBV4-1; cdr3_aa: CASSNPQGARTNEAFF; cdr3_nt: TGCGCCAGCAGCAATCCACAGGGGGCGCGAACTAATGAAGCTTTCTTT
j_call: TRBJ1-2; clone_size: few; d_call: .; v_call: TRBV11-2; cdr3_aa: CASSSLRVPYGYTF; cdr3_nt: TGTGCCAGCAGCTCCCTCCGGGTCCCCTATGGCTACACCTTC
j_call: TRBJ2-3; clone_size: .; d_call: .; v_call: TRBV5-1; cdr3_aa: CASSHNGGSTDTQYF; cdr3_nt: TGCGCCAGCAGTCACAACGGGGGTAGCACAGATACGCAGTATTTT
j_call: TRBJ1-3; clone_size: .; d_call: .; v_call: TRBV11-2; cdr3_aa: CASSLTLLGNTIYF; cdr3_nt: TGTGCCAGCAGCTTGACATTGCTCGGAAACACCATATATTTT
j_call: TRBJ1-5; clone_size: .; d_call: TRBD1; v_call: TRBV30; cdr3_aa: CAWSIGQGGHSNQPQHF; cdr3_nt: TGTGCCTGGAGTATAGGACAGGGAGGGCATAGCAATCAGCCCCAGCATTTT
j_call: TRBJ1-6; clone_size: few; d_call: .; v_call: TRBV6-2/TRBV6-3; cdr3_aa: CASSRTDNSPLHF; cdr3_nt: TGTGCCAGCAGTCGGACAGATAATTCACCCCTCCACTTT
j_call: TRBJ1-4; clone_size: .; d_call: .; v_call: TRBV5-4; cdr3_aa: CASSLRAGDEKLFF; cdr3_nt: TGTGCCAGCAGCTTAAGGGCAGGGGATGAAAAACTGTTTTTT
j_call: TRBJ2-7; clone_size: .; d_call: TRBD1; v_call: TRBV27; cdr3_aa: CASSLAGGQGYEQYF; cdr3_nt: TGTGCCAGCAGTTTAGCCGGGGGACAGGGTTACGAGCAGTACTTC
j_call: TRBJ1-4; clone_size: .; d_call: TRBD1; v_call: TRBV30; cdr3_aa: CAWSPLGQIEKLFF; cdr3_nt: TGTGCCTGGAGTCCCCTGGGACAGATTGAAAAACTGTTTTTT
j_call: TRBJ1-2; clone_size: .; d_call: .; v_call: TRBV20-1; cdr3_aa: CSAGRGVGYTF; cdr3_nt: TGCAGTGCCGGCCGGGGTGTGGGCTACACCTTC
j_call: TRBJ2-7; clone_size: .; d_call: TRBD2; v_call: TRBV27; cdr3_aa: CASRIQRGGRYEQYF; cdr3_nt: TGTGCCAGCAGAATCCAGCGGGGGGGCCGATACGAGCAGTACTTC
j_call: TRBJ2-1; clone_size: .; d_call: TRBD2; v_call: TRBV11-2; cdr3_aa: CASSSSLSGGIYNEQFF; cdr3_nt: TGTGCCAGCAGCTCGTCCCTTAGCGGGGGTATCTACAATGAGCAGTTCTTC
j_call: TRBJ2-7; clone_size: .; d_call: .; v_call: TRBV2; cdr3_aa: CASSLGLYEQYF; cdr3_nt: TGTGCCAGCAGTTTAGGACTCTACGAGCAGTACTTC
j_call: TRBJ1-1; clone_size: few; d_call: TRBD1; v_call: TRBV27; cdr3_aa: CASSSPLRGLGRRAFF; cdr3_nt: TGTGCCAGCAGTTCCCCCCTCAGGGGGCTCGGCAGGAGAGCTTTCTTT
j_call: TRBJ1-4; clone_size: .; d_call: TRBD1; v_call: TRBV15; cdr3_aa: CATSRDYPAGGGKLFF; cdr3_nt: TGTGCCACCAGCAGAGATTACCCGGCAGGGGGCGGAAAACTGTTTTTT